Described below is a single T cell receptor beta chain sequence and its context. Assay: immunoSEQ multiplex PCR; the TCRdb copy retains only in-frame clones and omits some. This table has about 64,000 clones, about 90% appearing once. The CDR3 sequence is 16 residues long. CDR1 is SGHVS and CDR2 is FQNEAQ in the germline V gene. Trimming cost V 1 base and J 5 bases, with 17 bases left between them. The record originates from a study of PD-1 blockade in classical Hodgkin lymphoma. This sample's time point: cycle 4 day 1 (C4D1), after six to seven weeks of nivolumab. Every one of the patients relapsed after autologous stem cell transplantation (brentuximab vedotin exposure was variable).

The material was peripheral blood mononuclear cells (PBMCs), obtained before the fourth cycle of nivolumab. The clonotype originates from a human donor with classical Hodgkin lymphoma. This chain uses TRBV7-8 with TRBJ1-1, with a possible D match to TRBD1 (5 bases). The CDR3 DNA follows: TGTGCCAGCAGCTTAGAAGCAAGGGGTGGATGGACTGAAGCTTTCTTT. Protein: CASSLEARGGWTEAFF.